These 4 T cell receptor beta chains originate from one sample sequenced in a study of blood T cell repertoires in COVID-19. This table comes from immunoSEQ multiplex PCR, and its TCRdb copy is limited to in-frame clones, with some not included. The sample has around 80,000 clones, approximately 78% seen once. The sample comprised peripheral blood. Every receptor here comes from a woman of 80 years or more with acute or convalescent COVID-19.

This chain joins TRBV19 and TRBJ2-6; 8 nucleotides align to TRBD1. Trimming removed 10 bases from V and 2 bases from J; junction bases left unmatched: 7. Per the germline V gene, CDR1 is LNHDA and CDR2 is SQIVND (reference sequence). The CDR3 runs 15 residues. The CDR3: CATRQGAPGANVLTF. The CDR3 DNA reads as TGTGCCACTCGGCAGGGGGCGCCTGGGGCCAACGTCCTGACTTTC.

The chain is built from TRBV14 and TRBJ2-2, with a possible D match to TRBD1 (5 bases). V was cut by 3 bases and J by 6 bases, with 11 bases left in between. This CDR3 comprises 14 residues. Germline CDR1 reads SGHDN; CDR2 reads FVKESK. CDR3 sequence (DNA): TGTGCCAGCAGCCACGCAGGGTGGGCCGGGGAGCTGTTTTTT. Translating gives CASSHAGWAGELFF.

This clone was detected once. The genes are TRBV6-6 and TRBJ1-2; 9 bases agree with TRBD1. This CDR3 has 14 residues. CDR1 and CDR2 from the germline V gene are MNHNY and SVGAGI (reference sequence). V was pared by 5 bases and J by 5 bases, with 6 bases of the junction left unmatched. DNA for the CDR3: TGTGCCAGCAGTACGCCGACAGGGGGATATGGCTACACCTTC. It specifies CASSTPTGGYGYTF.

The rearrangement joins TRBV6-5 to TRBJ1-4; a weak D match, TRBD1 (5 bases). The CDR3 length is 15 residues. The V end lost 4 bases, the J end lost 4 bases, and 13 bases lay between the germline ends. Germline CDR1 reads MNHEY; CDR2 reads SVGAGI. The chain's CDR3 is CASSSRQTDNEKLFF. CDR3 sequence (DNA): TGTGCCAGCAGTTCCAGACAGACCGATAATGAAAAACTGTTTTTT.